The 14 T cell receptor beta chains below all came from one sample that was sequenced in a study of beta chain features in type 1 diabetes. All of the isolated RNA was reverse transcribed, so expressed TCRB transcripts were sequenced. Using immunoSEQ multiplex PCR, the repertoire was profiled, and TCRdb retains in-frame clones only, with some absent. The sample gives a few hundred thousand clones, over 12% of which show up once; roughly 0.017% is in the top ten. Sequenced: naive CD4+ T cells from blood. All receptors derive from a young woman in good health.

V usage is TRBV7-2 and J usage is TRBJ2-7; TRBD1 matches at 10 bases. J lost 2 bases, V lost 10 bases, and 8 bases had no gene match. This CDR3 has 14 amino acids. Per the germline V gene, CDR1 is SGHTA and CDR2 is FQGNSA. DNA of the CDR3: TGTGCCACCCAATCCGGGACAGGGGCCTACGAGCAGTACTTC. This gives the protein CATQSGTGAYEQYF.

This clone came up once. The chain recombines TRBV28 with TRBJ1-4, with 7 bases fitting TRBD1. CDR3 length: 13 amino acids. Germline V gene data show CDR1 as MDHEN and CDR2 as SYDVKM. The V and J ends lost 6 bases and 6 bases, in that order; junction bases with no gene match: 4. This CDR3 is CASSSQGDEKLFF. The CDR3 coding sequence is TGTGCCAGCAGCTCCCAGGGGGATGAAAAACTGTTTTTT.

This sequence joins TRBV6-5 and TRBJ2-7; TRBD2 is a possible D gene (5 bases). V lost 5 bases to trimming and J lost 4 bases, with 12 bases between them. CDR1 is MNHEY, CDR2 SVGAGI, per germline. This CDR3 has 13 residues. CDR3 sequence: CASSTGKGYEQYF. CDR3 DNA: TGTGCCAGCAGTACGGGAAAGGGATACGAGCAGTACTTC.

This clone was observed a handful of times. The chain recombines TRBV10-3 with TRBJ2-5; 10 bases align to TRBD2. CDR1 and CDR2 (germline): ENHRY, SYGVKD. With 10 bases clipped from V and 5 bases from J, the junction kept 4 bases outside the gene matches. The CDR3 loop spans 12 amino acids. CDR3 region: CATSGSEETQYF. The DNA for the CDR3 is TGTGCCACTAGCGGGAGTGAGGAGACCCAGTACTTC.

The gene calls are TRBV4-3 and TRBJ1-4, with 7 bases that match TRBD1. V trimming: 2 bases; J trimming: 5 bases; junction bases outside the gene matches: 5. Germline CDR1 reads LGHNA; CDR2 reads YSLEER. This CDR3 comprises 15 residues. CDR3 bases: TGCGCCAGCAGCCAACAACAGGGGTCCAATGAAAAACTGTTTTTT. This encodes CASSQQQGSNEKLFF.

Written as DNA, the CDR3 is TGTGCCAGCAGCTTCCAGGGAAGCTGGGCCGACACCGGGGAGCTGTTTTTT. It translates to CASSFQGSWADTGELFF. The chain has TRBV7-6 and TRBJ2-2, with D possibly TRBD1 on 5 matching bases. The CDR3 contains 17 residues. Trimming cost V 3 bases and J 3 bases, with 17 bases left between them. Germline V gene sequence: CDR1 SGHVS, CDR2 FNYEAQ. Full variable domain (remainder filled in from reference TRBV7-6 and TRBJ2-2): GAGVSQSPRYKVTKRGQDVALRCDPISGHVSLYWYRQALGQGPEFLTYFNYEAQQDKSGLPNDRFSAERPEGSISTLTIQRTEQRDSAMYRCASSFQGSWADTGELFFGEGSRLTVL.

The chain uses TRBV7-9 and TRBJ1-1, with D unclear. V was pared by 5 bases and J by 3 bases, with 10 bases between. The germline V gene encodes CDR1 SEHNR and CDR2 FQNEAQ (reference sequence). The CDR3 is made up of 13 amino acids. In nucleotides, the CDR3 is TGTGCCAGCAGCGAGCGGTGGGACACTGAAGCTTTCTTT. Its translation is CASSERWDTEAFF.

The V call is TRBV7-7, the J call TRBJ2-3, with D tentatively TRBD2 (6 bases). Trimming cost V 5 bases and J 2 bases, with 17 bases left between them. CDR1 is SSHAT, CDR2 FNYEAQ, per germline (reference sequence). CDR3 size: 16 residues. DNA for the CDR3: TGTGCCAGCAGCCCCTCGGAGGGGCGGGTCACAGATACGCAGTATTTT. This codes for CASSPSEGRVTDTQYF. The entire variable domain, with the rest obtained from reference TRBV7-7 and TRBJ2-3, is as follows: GAGVSQSPRYKVTKRGQDVTLRCDPISSHATLYWYQQALGQGPEFLTYFNYEAQPDKSGLPSDRFSAERPEGSISTLTIQRTEQRDSAMYRCASSPSEGRVTDTQYFGPGTRLTVL.

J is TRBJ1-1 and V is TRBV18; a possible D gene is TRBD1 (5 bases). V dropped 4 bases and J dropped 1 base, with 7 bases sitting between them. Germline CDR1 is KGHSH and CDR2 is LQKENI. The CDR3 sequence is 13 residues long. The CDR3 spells CASSLGQNTEAFF. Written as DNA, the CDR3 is TGTGCCAGCTCACTTGGACAGAACACTGAAGCTTTCTTT.

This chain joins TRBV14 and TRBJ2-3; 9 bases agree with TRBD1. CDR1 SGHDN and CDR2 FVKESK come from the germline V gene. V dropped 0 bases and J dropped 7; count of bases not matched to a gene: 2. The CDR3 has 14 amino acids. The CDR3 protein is CASSQEQGAYTQYF. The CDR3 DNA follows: TGTGCCAGCAGCCAAGAACAGGGGGCATATACGCAGTATTTT.

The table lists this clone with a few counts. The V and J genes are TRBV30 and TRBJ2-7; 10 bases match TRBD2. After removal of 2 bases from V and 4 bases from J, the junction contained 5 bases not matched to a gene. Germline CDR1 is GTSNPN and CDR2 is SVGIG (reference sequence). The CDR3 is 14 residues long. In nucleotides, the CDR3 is TGTGCCTGGAGTTCAGCGGGAGGGACGTACGAGCAGTACTTC. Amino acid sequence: CAWSSAGGTYEQYF.

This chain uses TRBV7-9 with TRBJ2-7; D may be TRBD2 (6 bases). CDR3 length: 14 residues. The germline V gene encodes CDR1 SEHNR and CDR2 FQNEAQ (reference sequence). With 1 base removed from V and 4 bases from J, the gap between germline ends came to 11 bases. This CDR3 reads CASSLVGGRYEQYF. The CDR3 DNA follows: TGTGCCAGCAGCTTAGTTGGAGGGCGATACGAGCAGTACTTC.

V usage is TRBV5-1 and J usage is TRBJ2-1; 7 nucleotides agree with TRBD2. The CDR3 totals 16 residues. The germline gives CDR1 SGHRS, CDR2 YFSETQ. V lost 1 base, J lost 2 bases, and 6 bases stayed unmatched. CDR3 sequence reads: CASSLWAGDPYNEQFF. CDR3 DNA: TGCGCCAGCAGCTTGTGGGCGGGAGACCCCTACAATGAGCAGTTCTTC.

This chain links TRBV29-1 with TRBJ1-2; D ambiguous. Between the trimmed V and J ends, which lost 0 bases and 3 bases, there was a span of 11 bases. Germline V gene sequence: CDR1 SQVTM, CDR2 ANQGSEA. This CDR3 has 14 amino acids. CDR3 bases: TGCAGCGTTGAAGATAACACGTCTCACTATGGCTACACCTTC. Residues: CSVEDNTSHYGYTF. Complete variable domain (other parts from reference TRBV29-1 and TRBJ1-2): SAVISQKPSRDICQRGTSLTIQCQVDSQVTMMFWYRQQPGQSLTLIATANQGSEATYESGFVIDKFPISRPNLTFSTLTVSNMSPEDSSIYLCSVEDNTSHYGYTFGSGTRLTVV.